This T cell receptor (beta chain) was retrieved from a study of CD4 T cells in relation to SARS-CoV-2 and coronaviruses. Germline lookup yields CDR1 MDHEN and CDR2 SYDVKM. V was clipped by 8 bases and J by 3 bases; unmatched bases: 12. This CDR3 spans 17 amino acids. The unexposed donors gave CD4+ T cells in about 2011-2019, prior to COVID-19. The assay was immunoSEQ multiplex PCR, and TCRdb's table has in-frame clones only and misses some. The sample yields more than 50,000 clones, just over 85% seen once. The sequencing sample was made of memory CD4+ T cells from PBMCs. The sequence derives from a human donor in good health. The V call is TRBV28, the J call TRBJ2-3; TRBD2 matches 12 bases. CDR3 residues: CASRGASGRARTDTQYF. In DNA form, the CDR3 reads TGTGCCAGCCGAGGGGCTAGCGGGAGGGCCAGAACAGATACGCAGTATTTT.